The subject of this entry is one T cell receptor beta chain. Its target is unknown. These donors, healthy bone marrow donors, were studied. 13 Jbeta primers and 60 Vbeta primers were used for the PCR. The method was immunoSEQ multiplex PCR; TCRdb's version includes in-frame clones alone and lacks a portion of them. The table has over 110,000 clones, about four fifths seen once; the top ten hold around 2.5%. The data belong to a study of cytomegalovirus exposure and HLA in healthy donors. At the level of the study: An earlier analysis identified 120 million or so unique TCR beta sequences in about 170 million T cells. Points from the study as a whole: According to a later analysis, donors in an Asian-associated ancestry cluster reportedly had fewer N-insertions than the approximately 670-donor mean. When presence/absence was analysed, sequencing depth was taken to be roughly uniform across donors.

Germline values: CDR1 LNHNV, CDR2 YYDKDF (reference sequence). CDR3 size: 19 residues. V shed 3 bases, J shed 3 bases, and the junction held 14 bases outside the gene matches. Sequencing input: PBMCs. This TCR was sampled from a male donor in good health and CMV-seronegative. This chain links TRBV15 with TRBJ2-2, with 9 bases matching TRBD2. CDR3 sequence reads: CATSSPPGSGRRDTGELFF. The CDR3 region has the DNA TGTGCCACCAGCAGCCCCCCCGGTAGCGGGAGACGGGACACCGGGGAGCTGTTTTTT.